The clone carrying this TCR beta chain was recorded a few times. Its antigen is undetermined. MiXCR was run by TCRdb on the 5' RACE reads, yielding one entry per CDR3 protein. The data contain about 210,000 distinct CDR3 sequences, about 11% of them seen just once; the ten biggest clones take up approximately 2.8%. The data stem from a study of T-cell memory formation after mild COVID-19. About the study: There were largely donor-specific TCR clusters.

Study findings and constraints: CD4+ bias marked clones expanding day 15 to 37, unlike balanced contracting clones.

The CDR3 runs to 13 residues. Trimming shortened V by 0 bases and J by 5 bases, and 7 bases separated the two germline ends. This sequence originates from a man in his late teens or twenties who had mild COVID-19 (a few samples of this study predate the infection). Cell type and time point are not known. The sequenced sample was PBMCs or a T cell subset sorted from them (not recorded which). This chain joins TRBV12-3 or TRBV12-4 and TRBJ1-1; D remains unclear. CDR3 bases: TGTGCCAGCAGTTTAGCGAGGCGGACTGAAGCTTTCTTT. This sequence encodes CASSLARRTEAFF.